The 7 T cell receptor beta chains below come from one sample, sequenced in a study of CD8+ T cells in alopecia areata. Isolated RNA was reverse transcribed into cDNA used as the sequencing template. Only in-frame clones appear in the TCRdb table, and some are missing; sequencing was by immunoSEQ multiplex PCR. The table records under 250,000 clones, 50% to 70% of them present only once. Here the sequenced sample was CD4+ T cells sorted from blood, taken at week 0. These receptors came from a human donor with alopecia areata.

This clone was counted at least ten times. DNA for the CDR3: TGCAGCGTCACAGGACAGGGGGGACAGCCCCAGCATTTT. Translating gives CSVTGQGGQPQHF. The rearrangement joins TRBV29-1 to TRBJ1-5; 10 bases map to TRBD1. The germline V gene has CDR1 SQVTM and CDR2 ANQGSEA. Losses at the gene ends were 6 bases for V and 7 bases for J; bases not matched to a gene: 6. This CDR3 comprises 13 residues.

This clone occurred a few times. The V gene is TRBV29-1, the J gene TRBJ2-5; D remains ambiguous. Trimming took 6 bases from V and 5 from J, leaving 16 bases between them. This CDR3 region has 13 residues. The germline gives CDR1 SQVTM, CDR2 ANQGSEA. The CDR3 region has the DNA TGCAGCGTGCACCCGGGCTCAAGGGAGACCCAGTACTTC. Its translation: CSVHPGSRETQYF.

The sample holds a few counts of this clone. The genes are TRBV29-1 and TRBJ2-6; TRBD1 might be the D (5 bases). Per the germline V gene, CDR1 is SQVTM and CDR2 is ANQGSEA. V was pared by 5 bases and J by 2 bases, with 16 bases between. The CDR3 has 16 amino acids. Here the CDR3 reads CSVHDSLGPGANVLTF. The CDR3 DNA sequence: TGCAGCGTTCACGACAGTCTAGGTCCTGGGGCCAACGTCCTGACTTTC.

A single count supports this clone. The rearrangement joins TRBV7-9 to TRBJ2-3; D could derive from TRBD1 or TRBD2 (5 bases each). The CDR3 has 15 amino acids. With 1 base removed from V and 4 bases from J, the gap between germline ends came to 12 bases. Germline CDR1 reads SEHNR; CDR2 reads FQNEAQ (reference sequence). For the CDR3, the DNA is TGTGCCAGCAGCTTAGGAGGGGCCCGGGCAGATACGCAGTATTTT. It translates to CASSLGGARADTQYF. Full variable domain (missing parts from reference TRBV7-9 and TRBJ2-3): DTGVSQNPRHKITKRGQNVTFRCDPISEHNRLYWYRQTLGQGPEFLTYFQNEAQLEKSRLLSDRFSAERPKGSFSTLEIQRTEQGDSAMYLCASSLGGARADTQYFGPGTRLTVL.

V usage is TRBV15 and J usage is TRBJ2-7; 7 bases agree with TRBD1. J lost 2 bases, V lost 2 bases, and 21 bases had no gene match. Germline assignment: CDR1 LNHNV and CDR2 YYDKDF (reference sequence). The CDR3 consists of 20 residues. CDR3 sequence (DNA): TGTGCCACCAGCAGACGCCCATTGGGACAGTTAGGGGAGACCGCCTACGAGCAGTACTTC. Translated: CATSRRPLGQLGETAYEQYF.

This clone was counted once. V gene TRBV5-4 combines with J gene TRBJ2-2; TRBD2 agrees at 13 bases. Germline V gives CDR1 SGHNT, CDR2 YYREEE (reference sequence). With 2 bases clipped from V and 4 bases from J, the junction kept 5 bases outside the gene matches. CDR3 length: 17 amino acids. CDR3: CASSLPGLAGVTGELFF. The CDR3 DNA sequence: TGTGCCAGCAGCTTACCAGGACTAGCGGGGGTCACCGGGGAGCTGTTTTTT.

This clone appeared a single time. The chain is built from TRBV30 and TRBJ1-1; D is ambiguous. This CDR3 is 13 amino acids long. V lost 3 bases, J lost 4 bases, and 12 bases lay in between. Germline CDR1 GTSNPN, CDR2 SVGIG (reference sequence). Here the CDR3 DNA reads TGTGCCTGGAGAAAATCCGAGGGCACTGAAGCTTTCTTT. As protein: CAWRKSEGTEAFF.